This TCR beta chain is drawn from a study of blood T cell repertoires in COVID-19. V was clipped by 1 base and J by 2 bases; unmatched bases: 8. Germline V gene data show CDR1 as SGHAT and CDR2 as FQNNGV. This CDR3 is 16 amino acids long. Participants spanned ages about 18 to 95 years and resided in about 24 US areas. TCRdb's copy holds only in-frame clones and misses some; the assay was immunoSEQ multiplex PCR. Found here are 310,000 or so clones, 87% of them singletons; the top ten hold approximately 5.3%. This chain connects TRBV11-2 to TRBJ2-7; 7 bases agree with TRBD2. Sequenced sample: PBMCs or T cells enriched from blood (not recorded which). The receptor was derived from a woman aged 25 to 39 who had recovered from COVID-19. This CDR3 is CASSLGLRGETYEQYF. DNA of the CDR3: TGTGCCAGCAGCTTAGGCTTACGGGGGGAAACCTACGAGCAGTACTTC.